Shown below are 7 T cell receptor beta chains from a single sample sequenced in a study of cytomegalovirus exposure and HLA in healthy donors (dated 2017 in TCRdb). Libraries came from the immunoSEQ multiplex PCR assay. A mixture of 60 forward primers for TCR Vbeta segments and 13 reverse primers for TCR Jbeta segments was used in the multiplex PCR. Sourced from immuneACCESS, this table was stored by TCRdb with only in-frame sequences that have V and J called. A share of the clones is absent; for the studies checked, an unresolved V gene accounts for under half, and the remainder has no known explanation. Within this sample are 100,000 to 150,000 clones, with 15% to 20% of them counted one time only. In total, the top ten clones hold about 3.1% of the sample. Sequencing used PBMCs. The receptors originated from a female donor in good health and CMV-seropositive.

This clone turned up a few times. CDR3 coding DNA: TGTGCCTGGAGCGAAGGAGGTGACCAGCCCCAGCATTTT. It codes for CAWSEGGDQPQHF. The chain uses TRBV30 and TRBJ1-5; D gene unclear. Trimming pared 3 bases from V and 7 bases from J, leaving 13 bases between. Germline V gives CDR1 GTSNPN, CDR2 SVGIG (reference sequence). The CDR3 runs to 13 residues.

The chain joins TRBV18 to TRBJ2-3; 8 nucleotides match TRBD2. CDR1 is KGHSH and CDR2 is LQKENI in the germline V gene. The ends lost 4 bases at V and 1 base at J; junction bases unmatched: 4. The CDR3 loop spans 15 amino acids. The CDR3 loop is CASSRGLGGTDTQYF. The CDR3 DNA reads TGTGCCAGCTCACGGGGACTAGGGGGCACAGATACGCAGTATTTT.

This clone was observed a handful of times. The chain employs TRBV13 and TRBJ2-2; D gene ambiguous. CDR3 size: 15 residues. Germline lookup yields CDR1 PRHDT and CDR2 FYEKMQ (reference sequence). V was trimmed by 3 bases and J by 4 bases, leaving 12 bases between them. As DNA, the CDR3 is TGTGCCAGCAGCTTTAGTTCCGAGATCACCGGGGAGCTGTTTTTT. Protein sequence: CASSFSSEITGELFF.

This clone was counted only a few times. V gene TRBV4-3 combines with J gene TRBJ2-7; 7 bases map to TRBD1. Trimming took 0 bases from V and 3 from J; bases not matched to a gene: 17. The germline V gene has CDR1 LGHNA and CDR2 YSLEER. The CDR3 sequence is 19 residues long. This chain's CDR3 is CASSQDLEGAQGQFYEQYF. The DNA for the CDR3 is TGCGCCAGCAGCCAAGACCTAGAGGGGGCGCAGGGCCAATTCTACGAGCAGTACTTC.

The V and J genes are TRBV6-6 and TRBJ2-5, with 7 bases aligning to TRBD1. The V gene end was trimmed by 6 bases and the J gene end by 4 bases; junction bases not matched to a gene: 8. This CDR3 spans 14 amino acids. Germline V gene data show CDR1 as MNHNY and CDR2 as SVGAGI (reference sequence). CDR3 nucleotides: TGTGCCAGCAGACGACAGGGAATTGGAGAGACCCAGTACTTC. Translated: CASRRQGIGETQYF.

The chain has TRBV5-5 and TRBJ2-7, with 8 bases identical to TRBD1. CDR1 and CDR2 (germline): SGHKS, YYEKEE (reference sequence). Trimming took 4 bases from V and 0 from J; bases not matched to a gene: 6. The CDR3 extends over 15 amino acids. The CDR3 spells CASSRDRSSSYEQYF. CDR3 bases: TGTGCCAGCAGCCGGGACAGGAGTAGCTCCTACGAGCAGTACTTC.

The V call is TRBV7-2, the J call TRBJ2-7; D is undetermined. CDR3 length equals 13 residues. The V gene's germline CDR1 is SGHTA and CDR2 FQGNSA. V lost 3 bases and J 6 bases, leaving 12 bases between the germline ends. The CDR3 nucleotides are TGTGCCAGCAGCTTCGCAGGCTACGGCGAGCAGTACTTC. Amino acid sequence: CASSFAGYGEQYF.